The clone carrying this TCR beta chain was detected many times. CDR3 length equals 15 residues. Per the germline V gene, CDR1 is SGDLS and CDR2 is YYNGEE. V was cut by 0 bases and J by 2 bases, with 9 bases left in between. This entry comes from a study of Graves' ophthalmopathy and Graves' hyperthyroidism. TCR beta CDR3 amplification used RNA transcripts. HTBI-primed first-round RT-PCR preceded second-round multiplex PCR. TCRdb re-called the multiplex PCR reads with MiXCR, one entry per CDR3 protein. The sample has roughly 610,000 distinct CDR3 sequences; approximately 21% are singletons. The specimen was peripheral blood. This clonotype originated in a woman in her late teens or twenties with stable Graves' hyperthyroidism. Some clones in this sample may be carry-over from other donors' samples. The chain links TRBV9 to TRBJ1-3; D is perhaps TRBD1 (5 bases). This CDR3 is CASSVVGGAGNTIYF. The DNA for the CDR3 is TGTGCCAGCAGCGTAGTGGGGGGAGCTGGAAACACCATATATTTT.